This TCR beta chain was sequenced in a study of cytomegalovirus exposure and HLA in healthy donors. Study outcomes and limitations: In a later analysis, most CMV-associated TCR beta chains appeared HLA-restricted. Listed as cytomegalovirus-associated were more than 150 TCR beta chains.

CDR3 length equals 12 residues. With 4 bases removed from V and 3 bases from J, the gap between germline ends came to 4 bases. Germline values: CDR1 SGHKS, CDR2 YYEKEE (reference sequence). A word on this clone: Its antigen is unknown.

The primer mix had 60 Vbeta and 13 Jbeta primers. TCRdb's copy holds only in-frame clones and misses some; the assay was immunoSEQ multiplex PCR. The sample shows around 210,000 clones, about 85% of them seen only once. Source material: PBMCs. This chain joins TRBV5-5 and TRBJ2-2; D is unclear. This receptor was obtained from a girl aged 2 to 10 in good health and CMV-seronegative. CDR3 sequence reads: CASSPYTGELFF. CDR3 DNA sequence: TGTGCCAGCAGCCCATACACCGGGGAGCTGTTTTTT.